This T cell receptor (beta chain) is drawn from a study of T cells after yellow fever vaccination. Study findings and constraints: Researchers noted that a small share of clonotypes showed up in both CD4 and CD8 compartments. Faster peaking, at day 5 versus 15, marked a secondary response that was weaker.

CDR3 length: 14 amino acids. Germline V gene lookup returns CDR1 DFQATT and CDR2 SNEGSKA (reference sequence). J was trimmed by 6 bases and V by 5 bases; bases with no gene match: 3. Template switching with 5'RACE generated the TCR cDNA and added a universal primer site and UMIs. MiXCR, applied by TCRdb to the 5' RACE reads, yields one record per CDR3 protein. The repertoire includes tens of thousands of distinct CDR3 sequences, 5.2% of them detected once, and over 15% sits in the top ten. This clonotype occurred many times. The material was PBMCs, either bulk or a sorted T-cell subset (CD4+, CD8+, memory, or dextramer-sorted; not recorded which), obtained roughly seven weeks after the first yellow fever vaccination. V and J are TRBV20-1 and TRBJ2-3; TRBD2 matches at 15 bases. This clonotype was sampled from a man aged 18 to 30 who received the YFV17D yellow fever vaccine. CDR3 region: CSAGLAGGPDTQYF. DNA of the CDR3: TGCAGTGCTGGACTAGCGGGGGGGCCGGATACGCAGTATTTT.